The 3 T cell receptor beta chains below were found in one sample sequenced in a study of response to subunit inactivated influenza vaccine. TCRdb fed the RT-PCR reads into MiXCR, producing one record per CDR3 protein. Of 610,000 or so distinct CDR3 sequences listed, 14% were seen once; the top ten hold 11%. The sequencing used PBMCs from blood, collected less than 13 days after vaccination. These receptors were obtained from a man aged 45 to 65 who received an inactivated influenza vaccine.

This clonotype has only a few counts. The chain is built from TRBV7-2 and TRBJ2-1; TRBD2 matches at 10 bases. Germline trimming cut 3 bases from V and 10 bases from J; bases unmatched to any gene: 12. Germline CDR1 SGHTA, CDR2 FQGNSA. CDR3 size: 16 residues. The CDR3 DNA reads TGTGCCAGCAGCTTGGAGGGACTAGCGCAGTCGAGAGAGCAGTTCTTC. Translated: CASSLEGLAQSREQFF.

This clonotype has at least ten counts. The chain has TRBV12-3 or TRBV12-4 and TRBJ2-2, with unresolved D. This CDR3 contains 12 residues. V lost 10 bases to trimming and J lost 2 bases, with 8 bases between them. The CDR3 DNA is TGTGCCACCCTTAGAAACACCGGGGAGCTGTTTTTT. As protein: CATLRNTGELFF.

The rearrangement uses TRBV6-1 and TRBJ2-2; D unclear. CDR1 is MNHNS and CDR2 is SASEGT in the germline V gene. This CDR3 region has 15 residues. The V end lost 6 bases, the J end lost 0 bases, and 11 bases lay between the germline ends. Written as DNA, the CDR3 is TGTGCCAGCAGCAACAGCCCCGCGAACACCGGGGAGCTGTTTTTT. It yields the protein CASSNSPANTGELFF.